This T cell receptor (beta chain) was captured in a study of spatial heterogeneity in lung cancer. TCRdb reprocessed the 5' RACE reads with MiXCR, giving one entry per CDR3 protein. The sample shows about 5,500 distinct CDR3 sequences, roughly 3.8% of them seen only once. This clonotype rates as medium-sized. The CDR3 loop spans 15 amino acids. Trimming removed 6 bases at V and 3 bases at J, with 15 bases between. CDR1 SNHLY and CDR2 FYNNEI come from the germline V gene. Time point in this sample: sample taken at primary tumor resection. The study sequenced unsorted whole RNA from tumor, nontumor lung or frozen PBMC.

The receptor was derived from a male donor with early-stage non-small cell lung cancer. The sample consisted of normal lung tissue next to the tumor, taken at surgery. The chain recombines TRBV2 with TRBJ2-1; D unclear. CDR3 sequence: CASSTFKGDYNEQFF. The CDR3 DNA sequence: TGTGCCAGCAGCACTTTTAAGGGTGACTACAATGAGCAGTTCTTC.